Presented here are 23 T cell receptor beta chains from one specimen sequenced in a study of response to subunit inactivated influenza vaccine. TCRdb analysed the RT-PCR reads with MiXCR anew, one entry per CDR3 protein. The data contain fewer than 700,000 distinct CDR3 sequences, about an eighth of them singletons. This sample comprised PBMCs from blood, obtained 45 days after vaccination. The receptors stem from a man between 50 and 59 years old who received an inactivated influenza vaccine.

This clonotype has more than one count but fewer than ten. The rearrangement uses TRBV7-9 and TRBJ2-5, with D tentatively TRBD2 (6 bases). The CDR3 covers 13 residues. The V end was cut by 6 bases, the J end by 6 bases, with 14 bases between. Germline V CDR1 and CDR2: SEHNR, FQNEAQ (reference sequence). The CDR3 protein is CASRSAGTQTQYF. CDR3 sequence (DNA): TGTGCCAGCAGATCTGCAGGGACTCAGACCCAGTACTTC.

This clonotype was seen a handful of times. The chain has TRBV20-1 and TRBJ2-1; a possible D gene is TRBD1 (6 bases). In germline, CDR1 is DFQATT, CDR2 SNEGSKA (reference sequence). The CDR3 consists of 13 residues. With 6 bases removed from V and 9 bases from J, the gap between germline ends came to 18 bases. The CDR3, as DNA: TGCAGTGCAGCGCCACAGGGAAGGGGTGAGCAGTTCTTC. As protein: CSAAPQGRGEQFF.

The chain employs TRBV4-3 and TRBJ1-4; D is undetermined. In germline, CDR1 is LGHNA, CDR2 YSLEER. CDR3 size: 14 residues. V was clipped by 0 bases and J by 7 bases, with 9 bases between them. The CDR3 bases are TGCGCCAGCAGCCAAGAACAACCTGGTGAAAAACTGTTTTTT. This translates into CASSQEQPGEKLFF.

This clonotype was picked up many times. At one end, the junction sequence differs from germline, possibly due to a read error. This chain joins TRBV20-1 and TRBJ1-2; D not resolved. Germline CDR1 reads DFQATT; CDR2 reads SNEGSKA (reference sequence). The CDR3 consists of 13 residues. CDR3 sequence: CSDRTPSSYGYTF. In DNA form, the CDR3 reads TGCAGTGATAGAACCCCCAGCAGCTATGGCTACACCTTC.

This clonotype turned up a few times. The J gene is TRBJ2-3, the V gene TRBV7-9; 13 bases match TRBD2. The CDR3 is 16 amino acids. Germline CDR1 is SEHNR and CDR2 is FQNEAQ (reference sequence). V was clipped by 4 bases and J by 7 bases; unmatched bases: 8. The CDR3 sequence: CASSSLLAGGHNTQYF. CDR3 coding DNA: TGTGCCAGCAGCTCATTACTAGCGGGAGGGCACAATACGCAGTATTTT.

The table lists this clonotype with many counts. The chain recombines TRBV29-1 with TRBJ2-2; D is possibly TRBD1 (5 bases). The germline V gene has CDR1 SQVTM and CDR2 ANQGSEA. CDR3 size: 14 residues. V lost 3 bases and J lost 2, with 10 bases in between. CDR3 nucleotide sequence: TGCAGCGTTGAGACAGAACCTAACACCGGGGAGCTGTTTTTT. Residues: CSVETEPNTGELFF.

In its sample, this clonotype was seen a few times. Written as DNA, the CDR3 is TGTGCCAGCAGCAAAGGCGGGGGACTAGCGGGCTACAATGAGCAGTTCTTC. Protein sequence: CASSKGGGLAGYNEQFF. The chain recombines TRBV3-1 with TRBJ2-1, with 12 bases lining up with TRBD2. CDR3 length equals 17 residues. Germline CDR1 LGHDT, CDR2 YNNKEL (reference sequence). V was pared by 5 bases and J by 3 bases, with 8 bases of the junction left unmatched.

This clonotype was seen a handful of times. This chain links TRBV20-1 with TRBJ1-1, with D possibly TRBD1 on 5 matching bases. V shed 6 bases and J shed 5 bases, with 10 bases lying between them. Germline V gene sequence: CDR1 DFQATT, CDR2 SNEGSKA (reference sequence). The CDR3 spans 11 residues. The CDR3 DNA is TGCAGTGCGGGGGGAAGGACTGAAGCTTTCTTT. This codes for CSAGGRTEAFF.

There are a few counts of this clonotype. This sequence joins TRBV24-1 and TRBJ2-3; TRBD2 agrees at 10 bases. Losses at the gene ends were 7 bases for V and 2 bases for J; bases not matched to a gene: 8. The CDR3 contains 16 residues. Germline V gene sequence: CDR1 KGHDR, CDR2 SFDVKD. In DNA form, the CDR3 reads TGTGCCACCAGCCAGCAAGGACTAGCGGACACAGATACGCAGTATTTT. Protein: CATSQQGLADTDTQYF.

At least ten counts were recorded for this clonotype. The genes are TRBV12-3 or TRBV12-4 and TRBJ2-1; the D is unclear. This CDR3 has 14 amino acids. Trimming shortened V by 7 bases and J by 6 bases, and 16 bases separated the two germline ends. CDR3 DNA: TGTGCCAGCACGCCCTCACACTTGACCAATGAGCAGTTCTTC. This encodes CASTPSHLTNEQFF.

This clonotype was counted a few times. The V gene is TRBV20-1, the J gene TRBJ2-3, with 7 bases identical to TRBD2. Germline-derived CDR1 and CDR2 are DFQATT and SNEGSKA (reference sequence). This CDR3 contains 14 residues. Trimming cost V 7 bases and J 3 bases; bases outside gene matches: 10. CDR3 loop: CSVPLGGSTDTQYF. CDR3 DNA: TGCAGTGTCCCCCTCGGGGGGTCAACAGATACGCAGTATTTT.

The rearrangement links TRBV6-2 or TRBV6-3 to TRBJ2-3, with D perhaps TRBD2 (6 bases). Germline V gives CDR1 MNHEY, CDR2 SVGEGT. V lost 3 bases to trimming and J lost 1 base, with 11 bases between them. The CDR3 totals 15 residues. The CDR3 DNA sequence: TGTGCCAGCAGTTATGTGGGAGGACGCACAGATACGCAGTATTTT. This translates into CASSYVGGRTDTQYF.

This clonotype was seen repeatedly, ten times or more. This chain joins TRBV10-1 and TRBJ2-7, with D maybe TRBD1 (5 bases). The germline V and J ends were trimmed by 2 bases and 5 bases, with 10 bases remaining between them. Germline V gene sequence: CDR1 WNHNN, CDR2 SYGVQD (reference sequence). The CDR3 length is 13 residues. The CDR3 here is CASSEIQGHEQYF. The CDR3 DNA sequence: TGCGCCAGCAGTGAGATCCAGGGCCACGAGCAGTACTTC.

This clonotype was seen only a few times. The V call is TRBV20-1, the J call TRBJ2-1; 10 bases align to TRBD2. The CDR3 has 18 amino acids. The junction had 17 bases not matched to a gene; V was cut back by 4 bases and J by 5 bases. From germline, CDR1 is DFQATT and CDR2 SNEGSKA (reference sequence). CDR3 in DNA: TGCAGTGCTAAGGGACTAGCGTCCTCCGTCGATGTGCACAATGAGCAGTTCTTC. It yields the protein CSAKGLASSVDVHNEQFF.

This clonotype was counted between two and nine times. The chain joins TRBV12-5 to TRBJ2-3; D is perhaps TRBD2 (6 bases). The CDR3 loop spans 16 amino acids. From germline, CDR1 is LGHNT and CDR2 FRNRAP. V gave up 1 base and J gave up 2 bases, with 13 bases separating them. CDR3: CASGLGFGLLTDTQYF. CDR3 nucleotides: TGTGCTAGTGGTTTGGGGTTTGGACTACTCACAGATACGCAGTATTTT.

The chain joins TRBV7-6 to TRBJ1-6, with 9 bases aligning to TRBD1. CDR1 is SGHVS, CDR2 FNYEAQ, per germline. V gave up 4 bases and J gave up 8 bases; unmatched junction bases: 15. The CDR3 has 18 residues. The CDR3, as DNA: TGTGCCAGCAGCTCAAACCGGGGGAAACAGGGGGCTGATTCACCCCTCCACTTT. Its translation: CASSSNRGKQGADSPLHF.

This clonotype was recorded at least ten times. This rearrangement joins TRBV11-2 to TRBJ2-7; D might be TRBD2 (6 bases). The CDR3 has 18 amino acids. CDR1 and CDR2 from the germline V gene are SGHAT and FQNNGV. The germline V and J ends were trimmed by 2 bases and 1 base, with 21 bases remaining between them. The CDR3 bases are TGTGCCAGCAGCTTATCAAGCAGTCGGAGGGTCCCTTCCTACGAGCAGTACTTC. It yields the protein CASSLSSSRRVPSYEQYF.

This clonotype was seen a handful of times. The chain couples TRBV5-6 to TRBJ1-4; weak D call: TRBD1 (6 bases). The germline V gene encodes CDR1 SGHDT and CDR2 YYEEEE. Between the trimmed V and J ends, which lost 4 bases and 0 bases, there was a span of 13 bases. This CDR3 comprises 16 residues. CDR3 DNA: TGTGCCAGCAGCAGACAGGAACTAACAACTAATGAAAAACTGTTTTTT. Translation gives CASSRQELTTNEKLFF.

The CDR3 sequence is CASSSSPGTGPNTGELFF. For the CDR3, the DNA is TGTGCCAGCAGCTCCAGTCCCGGGACAGGGCCGAACACCGGGGAGCTGTTTTTT. The chain joins TRBV11-2 to TRBJ2-2; 9 nucleotides agree with TRBD1. The germline V gene has CDR1 SGHAT and CDR2 FQNNGV. The CDR3 has 18 residues. V was clipped by 4 bases and J by 0 bases; unmatched bases: 9.

The V call is TRBV20-1, the J call TRBJ2-7; D gene unclear. The V gene's germline CDR1 is DFQATT and CDR2 SNEGSKA (reference sequence). V was cut by 7 bases and J by 3 bases, with 13 bases left in between. The CDR3 is made up of 12 amino acids. The CDR3 reads CSVQSTVYEQYF. The DNA for the CDR3 is TGCAGTGTCCAAAGCACAGTCTACGAGCAGTACTTC.

There are a few counts of this clonotype. The chain employs TRBV4-3 and TRBJ2-2; the match to TRBD1 covers 9 bases. The ends lost 5 bases at V and 7 bases at J; junction bases unmatched: 5. Germline loops: CDR1 LGHNA, CDR2 YSLEER. The CDR3 is made up of 14 amino acids. The CDR3 DNA reads as TGCGCCAGCAGCTCCGACAGGGGGTTCGGGGAGCTGTTTTTT. This gives the protein CASSSDRGFGELFF.

This clonotype was counted at least ten times. The V call is TRBV29-1, the J call TRBJ1-2, with TRBD1 matching over 7 bases. The ends lost 8 bases at V and 3 bases at J; junction bases unmatched: 12. Germline CDR1 is SQVTM and CDR2 is ANQGSEA. The CDR3 runs to 14 residues. CDR3 protein: CSTSTGERDYGYTF. The CDR3 DNA follows: TGCAGCACGTCAACAGGGGAAAGGGACTATGGCTACACCTTC.

This clonotype was observed at least ten times. The V and J genes are TRBV5-1 and TRBJ2-5; D ambiguous. V gave up 3 bases and J gave up 0 bases, with 3 bases separating them. CDR3 length: 12 amino acids. Germline V gene data show CDR1 as SGHRS and CDR2 as YFSETQ. In DNA form, the CDR3 reads TGCGCCAGCAGCTCGAACCAAGAGACCCAGTACTTC. Translation: CASSSNQETQYF. The whole variable domain, remainder taken from reference TRBV5-1 and TRBJ2-5, is KAGVTQTPRYLIKTRGQQVTLSCSPISGHRSVSWYQQTPGQGLQFLFEYFSETQRNKGNFPGRFSGRQFSNSRSEMNVSTLELGDSALYLCASSSNQETQYFGPGTRLLVL.